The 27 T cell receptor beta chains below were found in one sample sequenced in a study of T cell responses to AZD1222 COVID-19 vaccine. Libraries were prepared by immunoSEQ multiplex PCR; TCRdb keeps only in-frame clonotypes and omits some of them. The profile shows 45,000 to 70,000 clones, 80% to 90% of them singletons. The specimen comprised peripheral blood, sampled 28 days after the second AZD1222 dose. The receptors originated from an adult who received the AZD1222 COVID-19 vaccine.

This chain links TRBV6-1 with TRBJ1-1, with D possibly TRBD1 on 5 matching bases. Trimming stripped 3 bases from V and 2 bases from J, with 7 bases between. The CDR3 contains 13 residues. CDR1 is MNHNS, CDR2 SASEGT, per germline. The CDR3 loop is CASSEGLNTEAFF. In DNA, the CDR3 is TGTGCCAGCAGTGAGGGGCTAAACACTGAAGCTTTCTTT.

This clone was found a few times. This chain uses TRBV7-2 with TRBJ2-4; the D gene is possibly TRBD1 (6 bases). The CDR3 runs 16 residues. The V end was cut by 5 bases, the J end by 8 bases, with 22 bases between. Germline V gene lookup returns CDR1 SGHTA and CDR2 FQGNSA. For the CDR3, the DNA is TGTGCCAGCAGCCCGGGAACAGGGAGAGGCGGCGACATTCAGTACTTC. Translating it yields CASSPGTGRGGDIQYF. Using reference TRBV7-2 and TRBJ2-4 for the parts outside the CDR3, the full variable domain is GAGVSQSPSNKVTEKGKDVELRCDPISGHTALYWYRQSLGQGLEFLIYFQGNSAPDKSGLPSDRFSAERTGGSVSTLTIQRTQQEDSAVYLCASSPGTGRGGDIQYFGAGTRLSVL.

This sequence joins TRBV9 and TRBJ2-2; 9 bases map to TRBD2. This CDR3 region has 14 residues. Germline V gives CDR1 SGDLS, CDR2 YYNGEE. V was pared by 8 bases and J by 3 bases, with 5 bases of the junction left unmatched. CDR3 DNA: TGTGCCAGTGGCATAGCGGGAGACACCGGGGAGCTGTTTTTT. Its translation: CASGIAGDTGELFF.

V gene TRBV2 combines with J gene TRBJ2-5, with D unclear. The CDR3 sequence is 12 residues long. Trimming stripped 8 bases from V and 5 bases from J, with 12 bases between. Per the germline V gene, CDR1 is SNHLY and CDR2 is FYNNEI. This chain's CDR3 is CASSTRAETQYF. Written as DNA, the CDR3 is TGTGCCAGCTCGACTCGCGCGGAGACCCAGTACTTC.

DNA of the CDR3: TGTGCCAGCAGGGGTATGGCGGGGAACTCCTACGAGCAGTACTTC. Translating it yields CASRGMAGNSYEQYF. This sequence joins TRBV2 and TRBJ2-7, with a weak D call TRBD2 (6 bases). The germline V gene has CDR1 SNHLY and CDR2 FYNNEI. Trimming shortened V by 6 bases and J by 0 bases, and 15 bases separated the two germline ends. CDR3 length equals 15 residues.

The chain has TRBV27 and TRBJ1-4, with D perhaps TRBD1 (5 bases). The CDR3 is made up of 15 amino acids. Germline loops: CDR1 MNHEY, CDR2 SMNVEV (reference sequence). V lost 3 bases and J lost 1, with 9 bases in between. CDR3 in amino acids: CASSFGGETNEKLFF. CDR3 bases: TGTGCCAGCAGTTTCGGGGGGGAAACTAATGAAAAACTGTTTTTT.

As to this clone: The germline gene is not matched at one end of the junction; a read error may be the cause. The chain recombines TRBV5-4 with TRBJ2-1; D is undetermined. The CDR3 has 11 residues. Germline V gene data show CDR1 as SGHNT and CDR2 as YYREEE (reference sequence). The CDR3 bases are TGTGCCAGCAGCTTGCAGGAAGTGTCGGTCTTC. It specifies CASSLQEVSVF.

CDR3 nucleotides: TGTGCCAGCAGTTTGTTTAGCGGGAGAGTTCAAAGGGAGACCCAGTACTTC. Protein product: CASSLFSGRVQRETQYF. This rearrangement joins TRBV27 to TRBJ2-5; 9 bases align to TRBD2. Per germline, CDR1 MNHEY and CDR2 SMNVEV (reference sequence). The CDR3 spans 17 residues. The V and J ends lost 3 bases and 5 bases, in that order; junction bases with no gene match: 13.

As DNA, the CDR3 is TGTGCCAGCAGCAAAGAGTTTCCGAACACCGGGGAGCTGTTTTTT. This codes for CASSKEFPNTGELFF. J is TRBJ2-2 and V is TRBV6-5; D is unresolved. Germline values: CDR1 MNHEY, CDR2 SVGAGI. The CDR3 spans 15 residues. Trimming shortened V by 6 bases and J by 0 bases, and 11 bases separated the two germline ends.

The CDR3 coding sequence is TGTGCCAGTAGTCAGGTTTCGGCAGATACGCAGTATTTT. Its translation: CASSQVSADTQYF. The rearrangement links TRBV19 to TRBJ2-3; D gene ambiguous. From germline, CDR1 is LNHDA and CDR2 SQIVND (reference sequence). The CDR3 length is 13 residues. The V gene lost 5 bases and the J gene lost 4 bases, with 10 bases spanning the gap. Combining the CDR3 with reference TRBV19 and TRBJ2-3 gives the whole variable domain DGGITQSPKYLFRKEGQNVTLSCEQNLNHDAMYWYRQDPGQGLRLIYYSQIVNDFQKGDIAEGYSVSREKKESFPLTVTSAQKNPTAFYLCASSQVSADTQYFGPGTRLTVL.

The CDR3 DNA sequence: TGTGCCAGTAGAGTGGGAGTGGGGGAAGCGGGAGGTCCTAATGAGCAGTTCTTC. Protein: CASRVGVGEAGGPNEQFF. The chain recombines TRBV19 with TRBJ2-1; the match to TRBD2 covers 9 bases. This CDR3 is built from 18 residues. Germline-derived CDR1 and CDR2 are LNHDA and SQIVND (reference sequence). V gave up 6 bases and J gave up 7 bases; unmatched junction bases: 19.

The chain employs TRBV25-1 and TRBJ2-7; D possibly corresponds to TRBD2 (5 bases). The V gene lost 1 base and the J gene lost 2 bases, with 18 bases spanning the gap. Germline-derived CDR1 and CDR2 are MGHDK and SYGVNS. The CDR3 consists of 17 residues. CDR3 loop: CASSEFGGGFRAYEQYF. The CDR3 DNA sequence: TGTGCCAGCAGTGAATTCGGTGGCGGGTTTCGGGCCTACGAGCAGTACTTC.

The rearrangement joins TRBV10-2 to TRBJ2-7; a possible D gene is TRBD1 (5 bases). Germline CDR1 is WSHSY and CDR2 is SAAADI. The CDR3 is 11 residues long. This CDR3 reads CVCERAGEQYF. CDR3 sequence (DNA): TGCGTCTGCGAAAGGGCAGGGGAGCAGTACTTC.

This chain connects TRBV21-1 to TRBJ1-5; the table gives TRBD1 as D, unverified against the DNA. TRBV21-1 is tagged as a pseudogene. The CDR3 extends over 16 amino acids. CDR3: CASSPTGTGLNQPQHF. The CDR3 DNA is TGTGCCAGCAGCCCCACTGGAACAGGGTTAAATCAGCCCCAGCATTTT.

DNA for the CDR3: TGTGCCAGCAGCCCTACTCAGGGGAGGACTGAAGCTTTCTTT. Its protein product is CASSPTQGRTEAFF. The J gene is TRBJ1-1, the V gene TRBV5-4; a possible D gene is TRBD1 (6 bases). The CDR3 length is 14 residues. Trimming cost V 4 bases and J 5 bases, with 15 bases left between them. Looked up from germline, CDR1 is SGHNT and CDR2 is YYREEE (reference sequence). The variable domain in full, with the rest retrieved from reference TRBV5-4 and TRBJ1-1, is ETGVTQSPTHLIKTRGQQVTLRCSSQSGHNTVSWYQQALGQGPQFIFQYYREEENGRGNFPPRFSGLQFPNYSSELNVNALELDDSALYLCASSPTQGRTEAFFGQGTRLTVV.

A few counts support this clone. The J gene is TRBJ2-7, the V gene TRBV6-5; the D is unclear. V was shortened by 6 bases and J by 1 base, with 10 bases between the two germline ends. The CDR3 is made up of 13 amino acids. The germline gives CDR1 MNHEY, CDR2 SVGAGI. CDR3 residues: CASSPDGSYEQYF. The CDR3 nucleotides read TGTGCCAGCAGCCCAGACGGTTCCTACGAGCAGTACTTC.

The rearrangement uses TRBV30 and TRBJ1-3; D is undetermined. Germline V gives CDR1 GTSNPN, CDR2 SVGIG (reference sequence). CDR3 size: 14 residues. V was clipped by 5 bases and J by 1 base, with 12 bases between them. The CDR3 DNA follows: TGTGCCTGGGCCATATTCGGTTCTGGAAACACCATATATTTT. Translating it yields CAWAIFGSGNTIYF.

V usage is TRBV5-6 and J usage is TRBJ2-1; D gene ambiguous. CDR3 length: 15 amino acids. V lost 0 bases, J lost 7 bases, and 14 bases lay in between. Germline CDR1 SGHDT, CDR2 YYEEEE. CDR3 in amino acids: CASSLGVIIKNEQFF. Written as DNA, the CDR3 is TGTGCCAGCAGCTTGGGGGTCATTATTAAGAATGAGCAGTTCTTC.

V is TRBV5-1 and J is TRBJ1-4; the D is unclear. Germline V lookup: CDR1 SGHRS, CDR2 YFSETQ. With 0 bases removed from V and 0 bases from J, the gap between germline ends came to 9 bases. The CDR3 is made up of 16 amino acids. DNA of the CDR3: TGCGCCAGCAGCTTGGACGGCCCAGCAACTAATGAAAAACTGTTTTTT. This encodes CASSLDGPATNEKLFF. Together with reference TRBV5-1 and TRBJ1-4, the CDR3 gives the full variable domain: KAGVTQTPRYLIKTRGQQVTLSCSPISGHRSVSWYQQTPGQGLQFLFEYFSETQRNKGNFPGRFSGRQFSNSRSEMNVSTLELGDSALYLCASSLDGPATNEKLFFGSGTQLSVL.

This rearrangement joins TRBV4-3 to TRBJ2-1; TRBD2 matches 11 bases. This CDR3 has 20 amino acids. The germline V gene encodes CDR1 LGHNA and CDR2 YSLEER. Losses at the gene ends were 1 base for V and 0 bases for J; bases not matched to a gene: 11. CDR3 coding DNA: TGCGCCAGCAGCCAAGCAATTCTAGCGGGAGGTCCAAGCTCCTACAATGAGCAGTTCTTC. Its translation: CASSQAILAGGPSSYNEQFF.

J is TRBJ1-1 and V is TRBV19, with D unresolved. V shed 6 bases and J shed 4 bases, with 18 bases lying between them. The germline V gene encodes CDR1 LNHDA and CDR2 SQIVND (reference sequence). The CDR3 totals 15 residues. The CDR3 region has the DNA TGTGCCAGTAGCCATAGACGGACCGGGAGCACTGAAGCTTTCTTT. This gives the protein CASSHRRTGSTEAFF.

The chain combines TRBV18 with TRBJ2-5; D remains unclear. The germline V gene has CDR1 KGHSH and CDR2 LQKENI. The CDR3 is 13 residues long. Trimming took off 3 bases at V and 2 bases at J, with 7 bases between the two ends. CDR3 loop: CASSPSGQETQYF. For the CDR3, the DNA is TGTGCCAGCTCACCCTCTGGGCAAGAGACCCAGTACTTC.

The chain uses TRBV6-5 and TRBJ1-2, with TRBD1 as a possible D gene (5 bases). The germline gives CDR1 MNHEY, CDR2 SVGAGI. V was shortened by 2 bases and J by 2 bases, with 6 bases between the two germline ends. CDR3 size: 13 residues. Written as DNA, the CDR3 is TGTGCCAGCAGTTACAAGGGGAACTATGGCTACACCTTC. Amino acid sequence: CASSYKGNYGYTF.

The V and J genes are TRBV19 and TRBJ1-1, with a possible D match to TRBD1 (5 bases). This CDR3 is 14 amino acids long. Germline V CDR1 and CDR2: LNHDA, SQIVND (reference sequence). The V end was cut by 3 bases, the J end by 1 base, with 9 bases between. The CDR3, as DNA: TGTGCCAGTAGTATGACAGTGGCGAACACTGAAGCTTTCTTT. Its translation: CASSMTVANTEAFF.

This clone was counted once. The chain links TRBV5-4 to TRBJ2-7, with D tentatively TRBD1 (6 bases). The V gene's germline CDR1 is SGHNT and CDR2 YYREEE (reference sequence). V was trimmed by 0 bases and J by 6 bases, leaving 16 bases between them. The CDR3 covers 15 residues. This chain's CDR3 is CASSLVSGEIGEQYF. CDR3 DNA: TGTGCCAGCAGCTTGGTTTCAGGGGAGATCGGCGAGCAGTACTTC.

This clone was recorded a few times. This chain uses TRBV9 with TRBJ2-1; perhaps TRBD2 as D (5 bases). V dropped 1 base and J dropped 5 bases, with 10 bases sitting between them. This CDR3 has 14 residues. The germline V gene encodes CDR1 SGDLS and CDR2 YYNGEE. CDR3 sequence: CASSVRWEHNEQFF. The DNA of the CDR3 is TGTGCCAGCAGCGTAAGGTGGGAGCACAATGAGCAGTTCTTC.

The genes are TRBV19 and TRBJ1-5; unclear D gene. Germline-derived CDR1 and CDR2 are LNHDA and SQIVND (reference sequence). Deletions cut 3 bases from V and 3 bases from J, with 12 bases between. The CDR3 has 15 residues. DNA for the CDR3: TGTGCCAGTAGTATGGTGGCAGGCTACAATCAGCCCCAGCATTTT. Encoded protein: CASSMVAGYNQPQHF.